This TCR beta chain was obtained from a study of blood T cell repertoires in COVID-19. Whole-study context: Donors in the United States, Italy and Spain gave samples during acute or convalescent COVID-19.

In the study's own analysis: Reference gene primers were amplified, and this amplification served to estimate nucleated cell counts. Sequencing was performed with immunoSEQ multiplex PCR; in TCRdb, only in-frame clones are kept and a portion is missing. That table furnishes V, J and clone size, whereas the DNA furnished D and trimming. The data show some 60,000 clones, 91% seen once. After removal of 2 bases from V and 2 bases from J, the junction contained 9 bases not matched to a gene. Per the germline V gene, CDR1 is MNHEY and CDR2 is SVGEGT. The CDR3 length is 18 residues. V and J are TRBV6-2 or TRBV6-3 and TRBJ1-1, with TRBD1 matching over 12 bases. Sequences were obtained from peripheral blood. This clonotype originated in a man aged 55-75 years with acute or convalescent COVID-19. The CDR3: CASSYPTGQGAINTEAFF. The CDR3 bases are TGTGCCAGCAGTTACCCTACGGGACAGGGGGCGATAAACACTGAAGCTTTCTTT.